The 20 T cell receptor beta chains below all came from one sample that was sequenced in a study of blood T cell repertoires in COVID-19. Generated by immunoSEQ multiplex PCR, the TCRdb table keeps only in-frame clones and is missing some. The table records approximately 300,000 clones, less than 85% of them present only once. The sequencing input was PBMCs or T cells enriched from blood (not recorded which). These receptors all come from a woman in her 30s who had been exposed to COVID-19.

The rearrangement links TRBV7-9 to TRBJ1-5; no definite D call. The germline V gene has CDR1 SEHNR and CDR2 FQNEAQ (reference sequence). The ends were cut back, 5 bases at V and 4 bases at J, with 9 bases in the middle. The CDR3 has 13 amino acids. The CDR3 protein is CASSSQNNQPQHF. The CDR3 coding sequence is TGTGCCAGCAGCAGTCAGAATAATCAGCCCCAGCATTTT.

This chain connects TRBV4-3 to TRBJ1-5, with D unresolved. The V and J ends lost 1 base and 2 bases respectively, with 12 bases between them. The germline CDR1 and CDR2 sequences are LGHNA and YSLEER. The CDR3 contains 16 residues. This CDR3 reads CASSQAANGGNQPQHF. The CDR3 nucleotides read TGCGCCAGCAGCCAAGCGGCAAACGGGGGCAATCAGCCCCAGCATTTT.

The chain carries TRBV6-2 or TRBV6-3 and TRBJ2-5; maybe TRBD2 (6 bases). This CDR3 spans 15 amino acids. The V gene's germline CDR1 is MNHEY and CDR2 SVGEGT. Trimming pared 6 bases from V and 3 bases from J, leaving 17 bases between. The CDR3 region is CASSPRNSGKETQYF. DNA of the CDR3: TGTGCCAGCAGCCCTCGTAATAGCGGCAAAGAGACCCAGTACTTC.

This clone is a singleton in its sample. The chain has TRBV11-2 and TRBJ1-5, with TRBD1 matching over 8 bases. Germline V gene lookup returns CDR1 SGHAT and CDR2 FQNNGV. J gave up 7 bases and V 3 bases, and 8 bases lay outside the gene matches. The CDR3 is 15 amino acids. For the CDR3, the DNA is TGTGCCAGCAGCTTCGGGGCAGGGGGCGACCAGCCCCAGCATTTT. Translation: CASSFGAGGDQPQHF.

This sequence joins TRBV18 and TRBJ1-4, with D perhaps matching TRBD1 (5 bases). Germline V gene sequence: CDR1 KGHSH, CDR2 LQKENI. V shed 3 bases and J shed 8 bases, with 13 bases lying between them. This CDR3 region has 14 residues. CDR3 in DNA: TGTGCCAGCTCACCGAGCGGGGCAGGGGAAAAACTGTTTTTT. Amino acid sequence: CASSPSGAGEKLFF.

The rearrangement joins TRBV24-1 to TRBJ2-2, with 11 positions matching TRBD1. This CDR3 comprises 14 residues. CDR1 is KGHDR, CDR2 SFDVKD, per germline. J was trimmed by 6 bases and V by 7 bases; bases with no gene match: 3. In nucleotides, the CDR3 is TGTGCCACCAGCGGGACAGGGGGGCCCGGGGAGCTGTTTTTT. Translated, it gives CATSGTGGPGELFF.

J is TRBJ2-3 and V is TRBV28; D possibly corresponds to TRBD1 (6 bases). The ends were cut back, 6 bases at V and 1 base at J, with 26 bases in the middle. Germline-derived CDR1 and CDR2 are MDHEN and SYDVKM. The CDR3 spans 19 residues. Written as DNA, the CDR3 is TGTGCCAGCAGCAATCCCCTGGGGGCCGTCCATAAAGGCACAGATACGCAGTATTTT. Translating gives CASSNPLGAVHKGTDTQYF.

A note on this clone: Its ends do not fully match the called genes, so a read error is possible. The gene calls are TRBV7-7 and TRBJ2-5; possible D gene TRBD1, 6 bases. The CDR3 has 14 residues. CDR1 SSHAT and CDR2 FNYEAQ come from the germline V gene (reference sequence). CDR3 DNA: TGTGCTAGCAGCTTAGGCAGGGGACAAGAGACCCAGTACTTC. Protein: CASSLGRGQETQYF.

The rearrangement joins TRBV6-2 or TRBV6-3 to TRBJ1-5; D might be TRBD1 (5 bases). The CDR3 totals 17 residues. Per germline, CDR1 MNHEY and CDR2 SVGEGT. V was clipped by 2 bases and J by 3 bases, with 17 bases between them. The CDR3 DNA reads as TGTGCCAGCAGTTACCGGGCCGGGGGGAACCTCAATCAGCCCCAGCATTTT. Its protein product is CASSYRAGGNLNQPQHF.

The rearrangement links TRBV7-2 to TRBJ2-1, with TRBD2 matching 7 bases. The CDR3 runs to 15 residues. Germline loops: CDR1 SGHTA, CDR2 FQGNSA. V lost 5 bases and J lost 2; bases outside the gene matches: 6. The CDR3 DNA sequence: TGTGCCAGCAGCGACAGCGGGATGACCTACAATGAGCAGTTCTTC. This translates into CASSDSGMTYNEQFF.

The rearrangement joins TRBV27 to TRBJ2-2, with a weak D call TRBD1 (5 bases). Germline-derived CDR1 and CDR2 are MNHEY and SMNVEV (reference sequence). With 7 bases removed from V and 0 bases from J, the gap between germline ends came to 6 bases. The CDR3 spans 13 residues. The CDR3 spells CASTTANTGELFF. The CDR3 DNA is TGTGCCAGCACGACAGCGAACACCGGGGAGCTGTTTTTT.

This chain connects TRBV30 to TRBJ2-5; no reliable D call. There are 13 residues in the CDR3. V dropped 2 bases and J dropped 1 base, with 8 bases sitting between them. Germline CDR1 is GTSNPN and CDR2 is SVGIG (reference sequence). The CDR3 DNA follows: TGTGCCTGGAGTTTTGGCACCCAAGAGACCCAGTACTTC. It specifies CAWSFGTQETQYF.

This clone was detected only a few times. CDR3 coding DNA: TGTGCCAGCAGCGTAGGGGCGGGGGGGCGGCACGAGACCCAGTACTTC. Translation gives CASSVGAGGRHETQYF. The chain has TRBV9 and TRBJ2-5, with TRBD2 matching 9 bases. The V and J ends lost 0 bases and 5 bases, in that order; junction bases with no gene match: 8. The V gene's germline CDR1 is SGDLS and CDR2 YYNGEE. The CDR3 is made up of 16 amino acids.

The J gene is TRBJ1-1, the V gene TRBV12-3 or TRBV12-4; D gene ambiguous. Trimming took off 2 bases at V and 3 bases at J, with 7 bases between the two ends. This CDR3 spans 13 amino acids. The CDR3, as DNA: TGTGCCAGCAGTTTAAGGGAGTACACTGAAGCTTTCTTT. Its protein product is CASSLREYTEAFF.

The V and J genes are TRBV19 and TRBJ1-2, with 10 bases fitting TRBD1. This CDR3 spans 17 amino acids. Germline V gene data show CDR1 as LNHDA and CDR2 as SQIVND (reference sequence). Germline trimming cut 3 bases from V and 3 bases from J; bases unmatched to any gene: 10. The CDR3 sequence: CASSIGTGESFYYGYTF. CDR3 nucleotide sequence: TGTGCCAGTAGTATCGGGACAGGGGAATCCTTCTACTATGGCTACACCTTC.

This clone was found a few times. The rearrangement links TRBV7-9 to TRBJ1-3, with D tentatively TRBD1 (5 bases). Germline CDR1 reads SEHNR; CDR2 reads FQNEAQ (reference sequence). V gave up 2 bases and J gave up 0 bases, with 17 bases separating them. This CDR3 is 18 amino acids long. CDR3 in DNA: TGTGCCAGCAGCTTATGGCAGGGCAATGGCTTCTCTGGAAACACCATATATTTT. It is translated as CASSLWQGNGFSGNTIYF.

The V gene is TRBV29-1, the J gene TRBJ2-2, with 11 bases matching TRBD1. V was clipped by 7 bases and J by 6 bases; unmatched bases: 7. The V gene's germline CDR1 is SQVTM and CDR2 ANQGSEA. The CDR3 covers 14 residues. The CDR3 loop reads CSAGTGGLSGELFF. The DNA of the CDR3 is TGCAGCGCGGGGACAGGGGGTCTCTCCGGGGAGCTGTTTTTT.

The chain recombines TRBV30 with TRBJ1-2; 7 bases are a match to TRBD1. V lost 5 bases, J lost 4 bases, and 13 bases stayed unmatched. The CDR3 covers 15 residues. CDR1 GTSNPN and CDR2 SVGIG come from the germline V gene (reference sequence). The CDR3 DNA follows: TGTGCCTGGGGCCTCCCGGGACAGAGAATCTATGGCTACACCTTC. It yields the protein CAWGLPGQRIYGYTF.

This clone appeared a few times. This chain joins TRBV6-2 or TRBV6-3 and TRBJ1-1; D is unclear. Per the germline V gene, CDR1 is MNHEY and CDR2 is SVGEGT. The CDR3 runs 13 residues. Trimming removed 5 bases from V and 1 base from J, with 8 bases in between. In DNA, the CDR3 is TGTGCCAGCAGTCCCGGGGAGAACACTGAAGCTTTCTTT. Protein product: CASSPGENTEAFF.

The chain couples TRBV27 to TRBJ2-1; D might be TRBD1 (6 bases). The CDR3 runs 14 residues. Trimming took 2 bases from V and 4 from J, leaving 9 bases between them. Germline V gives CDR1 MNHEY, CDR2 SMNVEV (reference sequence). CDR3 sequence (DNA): TGTGCCAGCAGTTTACGGACAGCTTACAATGAGCAGTTCTTC. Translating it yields CASSLRTAYNEQFF.